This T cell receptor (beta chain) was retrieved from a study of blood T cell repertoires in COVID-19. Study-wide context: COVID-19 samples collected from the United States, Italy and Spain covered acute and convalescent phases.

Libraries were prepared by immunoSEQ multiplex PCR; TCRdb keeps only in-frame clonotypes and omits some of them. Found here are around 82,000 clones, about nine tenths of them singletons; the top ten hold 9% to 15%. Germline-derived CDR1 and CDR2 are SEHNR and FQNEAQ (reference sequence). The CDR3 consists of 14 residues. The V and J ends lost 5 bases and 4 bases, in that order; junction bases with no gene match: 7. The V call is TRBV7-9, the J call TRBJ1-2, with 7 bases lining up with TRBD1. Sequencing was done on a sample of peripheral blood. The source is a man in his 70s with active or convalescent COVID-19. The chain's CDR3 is CASSPWDSLYGYTF. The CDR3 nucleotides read TGTGCCAGCAGCCCTTGGGACAGTCTCTATGGCTACACCTTC.